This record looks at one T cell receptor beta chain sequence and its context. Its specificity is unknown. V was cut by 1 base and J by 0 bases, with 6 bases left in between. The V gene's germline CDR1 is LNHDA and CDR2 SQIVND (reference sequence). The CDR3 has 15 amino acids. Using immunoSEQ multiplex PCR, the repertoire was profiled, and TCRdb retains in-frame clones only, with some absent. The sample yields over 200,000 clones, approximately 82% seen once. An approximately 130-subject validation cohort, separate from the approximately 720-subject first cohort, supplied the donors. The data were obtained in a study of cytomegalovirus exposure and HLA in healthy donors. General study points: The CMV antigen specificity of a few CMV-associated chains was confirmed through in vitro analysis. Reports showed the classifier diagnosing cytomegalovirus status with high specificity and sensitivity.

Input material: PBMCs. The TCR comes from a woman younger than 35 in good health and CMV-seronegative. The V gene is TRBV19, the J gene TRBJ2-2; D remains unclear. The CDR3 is CASSIGQANTGELFF. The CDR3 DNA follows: TGTGCCAGTAGTATAGGACAAGCGAACACCGGGGAGCTGTTTTTT. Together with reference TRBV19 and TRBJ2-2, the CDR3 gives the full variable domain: DGGITQSPKYLFRKEGQNVTLSCEQNLNHDAMYWYRQDPGQGLRLIYYSQIVNDFQKGDIAEGYSVSREKKESFPLTVTSAQKNPTAFYLCASSIGQANTGELFFGEGSRLTVL.